The 13 T cell receptor beta chains listed next were all sequenced from one sample in a study of neurological immune-mediated disorders. TCRdb used MiXCR to reprocess the 5' RACE reads, holding one entry per CDR3 protein. The sample records about 46,000 distinct CDR3 sequences, 1.9% being singletons. The sample consisted of PBMCs. The receptors here all came from a woman aged 40 to 55 with multiple sclerosis.

This clonotype has a count of ten or more. The rearrangement links TRBV20-1 to TRBJ1-2, with D unclear. Germline lookup yields CDR1 DFQATT and CDR2 SNEGSKA (reference sequence). The CDR3 has 12 residues. V was clipped by 2 bases and J by 8 bases, with 12 bases between them. CDR3 bases: TGCAGTGCTAGACACCTCAACCTCGGCTACACCTTC. Amino acids: CSARHLNLGYTF.

In this sample, this clonotype turned up many times. The chain recombines TRBV10-2 with TRBJ1-5; D call uncertain. CDR3 length: 13 amino acids. Looked up from germline, CDR1 is WSHSY and CDR2 is SAAADI. V dropped 6 bases and J dropped 0 bases, with 6 bases sitting between them. CDR3 protein: CASRSYSNQPQHF. The CDR3 nucleotides read TGCGCCAGCAGGTCTTATAGCAATCAGCCCCAGCATTTT.

This clonotype was found many times. This chain connects TRBV10-3 to TRBJ2-2; D assignment may be TRBD1 or TRBD2 (6 bases each). The germline CDR1 and CDR2 sequences are ENHRY and SYGVKD. This CDR3 is built from 12 residues. Trimming removed 8 bases at V and 6 bases at J, with 10 bases between. CDR3 amino acids: CAIEGGSGELFF. In DNA form, the CDR3 reads TGTGCCATCGAGGGGGGATCCGGGGAGCTGTTTTTT.

This clonotype appeared many times. V and J are TRBV5-6 and TRBJ2-7; D is unclear. The CDR3 totals 14 residues. Germline V gene lookup returns CDR1 SGHDT and CDR2 YYEEEE. Trimming cost V 2 bases and J 1 base, with 10 bases left between them. CDR3 sequence: CASSFQWDSYEQYF. In DNA, the CDR3 is TGTGCCAGCAGCTTTCAATGGGATTCCTACGAGCAGTACTTC.

This clonotype showed up many times. The rearrangement joins TRBV5-1 to TRBJ1-1; TRBD1 agrees at 10 bases. V trimming: 4 bases; J trimming: 6 bases; junction bases outside the gene matches: 6. The CDR3 loop spans 14 amino acids. Germline lookup yields CDR1 SGHRS and CDR2 YFSETQ. CDR3 amino acids: CASSGGQGLAEAFF. CDR3 sequence (DNA): TGCGCCAGCAGCGGGGGACAGGGGTTGGCTGAAGCTTTCTTT.

This clonotype showed up many times. CDR3 sequence: CASSLATYPRGNGDGYTF. The CDR3, as DNA: TGTGCCAGCAGCTTAGCCACTTATCCCAGGGGAAATGGGGATGGCTACACCTTC. This sequence joins TRBV7-9 and TRBJ1-2; weak D call: TRBD1 (6 bases). V lost 0 bases, J lost 6 bases, and 23 bases lay in between. This CDR3 comprises 18 residues. Looked up from germline, CDR1 is SEHNR and CDR2 is FQNEAQ (reference sequence). Variable domain in full (rest from reference TRBV7-9 and TRBJ1-2): DTGVSQNPRHKITKRGQNVTFRCDPISEHNRLYWYRQTLGQGPEFLTYFQNEAQLEKSRLLSDRFSAERPKGSFSTLEIQRTEQGDSAMYLCASSLATYPRGNGDGYTFGSGTRLTVV.

This clonotype was found many times. V is TRBV4-1 and J is TRBJ1-3, with unresolved D. V was trimmed by 0 bases and J by 7 bases, leaving 7 bases between them. The CDR3 extends over 13 amino acids. Germline V gene data show CDR1 as MGHRA and CDR2 as YSYEKL. CDR3 in DNA: TGCGCCAGCAGCCAAGATCGATGGAACACCATATATTTT. Translation: CASSQDRWNTIYF.

The table lists this clonotype with many counts. V usage is TRBV29-1 and J usage is TRBJ1-2; 11 bases line up with TRBD1. V shed 0 bases and J 4 bases; nucleotides not matched to a gene: 4. This CDR3 is 15 amino acids long. Germline V CDR1 and CDR2: SQVTM, ANQGSEA. The CDR3 reads CSVEDRDRGAYGYTF. As DNA, the CDR3 is TGCAGCGTTGAAGACAGGGACAGGGGGGCCTATGGCTACACCTTC.

This clonotype was found many times. This chain uses TRBV10-3 with TRBJ1-3, with D uncertain. V was cut by 6 bases and J by 0 bases, with 18 bases left in between. The CDR3 spans 17 residues. The germline gives CDR1 ENHRY, CDR2 SYGVKD. The CDR3 region is CAISEVWSGISGNTIYF. Here the CDR3 DNA reads TGTGCCATCAGCGAGGTCTGGAGTGGGATCTCTGGAAACACCATATATTTT.

There are many counts of this clonotype. V usage is TRBV20-1 and J usage is TRBJ1-2; D uncertain. Trimming stripped 6 bases from V and 1 base from J, with 18 bases between. CDR3 length equals 15 residues. Germline CDR1 is DFQATT and CDR2 is SNEGSKA (reference sequence). The CDR3 nucleotides are TGCAGTGCCCCGAAAGTAGAGGGCTTTAACTATGGCTACACCTTC. This gives the protein CSAPKVEGFNYGYTF.

The CDR3 coding sequence is TGTGCCAGCAGCTTCCGGGGAACTGGAAACACCATATATTTT. This sequence encodes CASSFRGTGNTIYF. The rearrangement links TRBV7-8 to TRBJ1-3; D not certain. The V and J ends lost 3 bases and 2 bases respectively, with 8 bases between them. The CDR3 is 14 residues long. The germline CDR1 and CDR2 sequences are SGHVS and FQNEAQ. Full variable domain (missing parts from reference TRBV7-8 and TRBJ1-3): GAGVSQSPRYKVAKRGQDVALRCDPISGHVSLFWYQQALGQGPEFLTYFQNEAQLDKSGLPSDRFFAERPEGSVSTLKIQRTQQEDSAVYLCASSFRGTGNTIYFGEGSWLTVV.

This clonotype was observed many times. V and J are TRBV10-3 and TRBJ2-6; perhaps TRBD1 as D (5 bases). CDR1 and CDR2 from the germline V gene are ENHRY and SYGVKD. CDR3 length equals 15 residues. The V end lost 3 bases, the J end lost 0 bases, and 6 bases lay between the germline ends. CDR3 region: CAISDRDSGANVLTF. CDR3 coding DNA: TGTGCCATCAGTGACAGGGACTCTGGGGCCAACGTCCTGACTTTC.

This clonotype was counted at least ten times. The chain joins TRBV20-1 to TRBJ1-2; 8 positions match TRBD1. V dropped 3 bases and J dropped 6; count of bases not matched to a gene: 3. This CDR3 has 12 amino acids. The germline CDR1 and CDR2 sequences are DFQATT and SNEGSKA (reference sequence). The CDR3, as DNA: TGCAGTGCTAGGACAGGGGATAATGGCTACACCTTC. It codes for CSARTGDNGYTF.